The rows below give T cell receptor beta chains drawn from one sample of a study of blood T cell repertoires in COVID-19. Profiling relied on immunoSEQ multiplex PCR, and the TCRdb table lists in-frame clones only, not all of them. The data contain around 300,000 clones, roughly nine tenths of them singletons. The specimen was PBMCs or T cells enriched from blood (not recorded which). These receptors were collected from a woman aged 40 to 50 who had recovered from COVID-19. CDR3s include the opening cysteine and the closing phenylalanine or tryptophan. Rows give clone size only sometimes, using once, few, many, or a class for an expanded clone.

>few|TRBV7-8|TRBJ1-3
CASSLAQGAGNTIYF
>.|TRBV6-5|TRBJ1-4
CASRDETGVEKLFF
>.|TRBV11-1|TRBJ2-3
CASSTNREDTQYF
>.|TRBV30|TRBJ2-2
CAWRSGGGTGELFF
>.|TRBV6-2/TRBV6-3|TRBJ1-1
CASSYPRTSEAFF
>.|TRBV4-2|TRBJ2-7
CASSQGQGEPYEQYF
>.|TRBV10-2|TRBJ1-1
CASSESTGRRAFF
>.|TRBV7-3|TRBJ2-7
CASSSGQDYRQYF
>.|TRBV4-2|TRBJ2-7
CASSQDLTPAVEQYF
>.|TRBV7-3|TRBJ2-3
CASSLTPGLGTPADTQYF
>.|TRBV27|TRBJ2-6
CASSLSSLAGANVLTF
>.|TRBV2|TRBJ1-1
CASSEGTLNTEAFF
>.|TRBV5-1|TRBJ1-2
CASSTGGTGGTDGYTF
>.|TRBV28|TRBJ1-5
CASSFGGSGNQPQHF
>.|TRBV14|TRBJ2-7
CASSDPGQGRSEQYF
>.|TRBV18|TRBJ1-5
CASSPPAPGNQPQHF
>.|TRBV5-5|TRBJ2-5
CASSPWDSRETQYF
>few|TRBV2|TRBJ1-1
CASRTGGLNTEAFF
>.|TRBV5-1|TRBJ1-1
CASSSFQGLDAFF
>few|TRBV7-2|TRBJ2-2
CASSLADTNTGELFF
>once|TRBV4-3|TRBJ2-7
CASSQDWNGGGTYEQYF
>once|TRBV14|TRBJ2-6
CASSRRVAGANVLTF
>.|TRBV9|TRBJ1-3
CASSSRAGTGWGNTIYF
>.|TRBV28|TRBJ1-5
CASTLGGPTNQPQHF
>.|TRBV3-1/TRBV3-2|TRBJ2-1
CASSHWLDEQFF
>.|TRBV19|TRBJ2-7
CASSSRTGDHEQYF
>.|TRBV24-1|TRBJ2-3
CATSDWTSGSQDTQYF
>.|TRBV6-5|TRBJ2-3
CASSYSPLAGGDTQYF
>.|TRBV6-2/TRBV6-3|TRBJ2-1
CASSRLGTSGSNEQFF
>.|TRBV19|TRBJ2-1
CASTAGQGEDNEQFF
>.|TRBV20-1|TRBJ1-4
CSAYMEKLFF
>.|TRBV6-2/TRBV6-3|TRBJ1-5
CASSYPGQGALSNQPQHF
>.|TRBV4-3|TRBJ2-7
CASSQDSISYEQYF
>.|TRBV28|TRBJ2-5
CASSLYGTGVEWGIQETQYF
>once|TRBV30|TRBJ1-2
CAWTGTGTGGYTF
>.|TRBV4-2|TRBJ1-5
CASSQGGGSNQPQHF
>.|TRBV28|TRBJ1-1
CASHAGDRGLNTEAFF
>.|TRBV27|TRBJ2-5
CATRQGGQETQYF
>.|TRBV10-2|TRBJ2-1
CASTSVPAGGYNEQFF
>.|TRBV9|TRBJ2-2
CASSVGLAGSNTGELFF
>few|TRBV7-2|TRBJ2-1
CASSLYGGSSYNEQFF
>.|TRBV5-6|TRBJ2-2
CASSLFLAPTGELFF
>once|TRBV4-3|TRBJ2-5
CASSQGLEETQYF
>few|TRBV11-1|TRBJ1-1
CASSQGSRVNTEAFF
>.|TRBV2|TRBJ1-2
CASSRGPTDGYTF
>.|TRBV5-1|TRBJ2-1
CASSSGQSYNEQFF
>.|TRBV10-3|TRBJ2-7
CAIGGLATYEQYF
>.|TRBV7-2|TRBJ1-1
CASSSQQVNTEAFF